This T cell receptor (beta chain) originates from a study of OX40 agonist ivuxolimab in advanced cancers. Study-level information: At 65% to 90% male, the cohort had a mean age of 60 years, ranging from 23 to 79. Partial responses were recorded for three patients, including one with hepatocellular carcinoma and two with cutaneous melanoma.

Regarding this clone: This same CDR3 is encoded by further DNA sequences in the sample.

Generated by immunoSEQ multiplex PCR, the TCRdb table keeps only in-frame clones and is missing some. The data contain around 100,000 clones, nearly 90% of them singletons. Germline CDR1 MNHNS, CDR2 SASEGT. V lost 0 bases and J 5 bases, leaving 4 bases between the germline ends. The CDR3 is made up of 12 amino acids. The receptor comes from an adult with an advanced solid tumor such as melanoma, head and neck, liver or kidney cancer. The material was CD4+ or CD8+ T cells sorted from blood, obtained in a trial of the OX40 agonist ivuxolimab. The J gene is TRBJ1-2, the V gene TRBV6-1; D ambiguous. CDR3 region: CASSEAGYGYTF. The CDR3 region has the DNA TGTGCCAGCAGTGAAGCAGGGTATGGCTACACCTTC.